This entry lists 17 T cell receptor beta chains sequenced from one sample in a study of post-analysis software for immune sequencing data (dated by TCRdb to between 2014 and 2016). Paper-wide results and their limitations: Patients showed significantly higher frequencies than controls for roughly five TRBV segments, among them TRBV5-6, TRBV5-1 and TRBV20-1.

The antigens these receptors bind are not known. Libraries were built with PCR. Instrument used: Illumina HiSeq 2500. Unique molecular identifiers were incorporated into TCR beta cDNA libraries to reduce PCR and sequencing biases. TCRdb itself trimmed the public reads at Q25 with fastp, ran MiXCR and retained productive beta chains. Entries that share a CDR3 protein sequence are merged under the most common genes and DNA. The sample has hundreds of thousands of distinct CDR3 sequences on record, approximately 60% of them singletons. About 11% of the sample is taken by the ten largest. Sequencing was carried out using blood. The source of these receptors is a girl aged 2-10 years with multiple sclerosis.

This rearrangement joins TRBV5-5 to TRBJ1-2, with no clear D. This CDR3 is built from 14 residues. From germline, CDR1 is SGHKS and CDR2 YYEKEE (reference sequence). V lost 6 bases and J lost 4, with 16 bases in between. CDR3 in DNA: TGTGCCAGCACCGATGTCGGGAGCCGCTATGGCTACACCTTC. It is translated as CASTDVGSRYGYTF.

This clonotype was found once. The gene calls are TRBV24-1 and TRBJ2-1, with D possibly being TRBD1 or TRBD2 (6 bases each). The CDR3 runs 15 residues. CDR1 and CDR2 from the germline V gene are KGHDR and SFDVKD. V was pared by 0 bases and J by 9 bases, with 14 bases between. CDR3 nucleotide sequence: TGTGCCACCAGTGATTTGGGGGGGCCGGGGGTTGAGCAGTTCTTC. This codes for CATSDLGGPGVEQFF.

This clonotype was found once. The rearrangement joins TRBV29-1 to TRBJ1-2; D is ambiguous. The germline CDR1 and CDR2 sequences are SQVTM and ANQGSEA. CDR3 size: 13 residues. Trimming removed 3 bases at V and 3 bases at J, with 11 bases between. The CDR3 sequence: CSVDVGLYYGYTF. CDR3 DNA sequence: TGCAGCGTTGATGTCGGACTCTACTATGGCTACACCTTC.

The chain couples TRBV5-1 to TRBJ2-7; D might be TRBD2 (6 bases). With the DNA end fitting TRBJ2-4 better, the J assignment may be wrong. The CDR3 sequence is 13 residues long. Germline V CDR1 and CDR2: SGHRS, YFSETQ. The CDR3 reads CASSLATGGIQYF. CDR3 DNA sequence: TGCGCCAGCAGCTTGGCTACCGGGGGCATTCAGTACTTC.

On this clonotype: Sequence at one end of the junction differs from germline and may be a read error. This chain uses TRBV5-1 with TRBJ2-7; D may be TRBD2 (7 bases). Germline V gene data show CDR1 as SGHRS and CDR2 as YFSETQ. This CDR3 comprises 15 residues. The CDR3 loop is CASSPGRGSSDEQYF. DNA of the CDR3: TGCGCCAGCAGCCCGGGGAGGGGGAGCTCCGACGAGCAGTACTTC.

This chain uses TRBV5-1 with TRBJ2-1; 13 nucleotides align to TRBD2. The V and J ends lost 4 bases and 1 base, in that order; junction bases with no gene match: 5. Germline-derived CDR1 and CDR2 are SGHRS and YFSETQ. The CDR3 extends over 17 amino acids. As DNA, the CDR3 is TGCGCCAGCAGCCCGGGACTAGCGGGACTTTCCTACAATGAGCAGTTCTTC. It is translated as CASSPGLAGLSYNEQFF.

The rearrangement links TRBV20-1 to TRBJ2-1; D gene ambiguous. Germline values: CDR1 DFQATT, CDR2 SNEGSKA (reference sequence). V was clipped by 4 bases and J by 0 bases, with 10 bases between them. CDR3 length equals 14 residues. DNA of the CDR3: TGCAGTGCTATCCATCGAATCTCCTACAATGAGCAGTTCTTC. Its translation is CSAIHRISYNEQFF.

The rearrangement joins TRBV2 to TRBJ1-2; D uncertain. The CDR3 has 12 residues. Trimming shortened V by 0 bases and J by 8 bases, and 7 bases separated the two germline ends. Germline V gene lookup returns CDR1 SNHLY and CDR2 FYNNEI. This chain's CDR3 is CASSEAPGGYTF. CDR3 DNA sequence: TGTGCCAGCAGTGAAGCCCCCGGGGGCTACACCTTC.

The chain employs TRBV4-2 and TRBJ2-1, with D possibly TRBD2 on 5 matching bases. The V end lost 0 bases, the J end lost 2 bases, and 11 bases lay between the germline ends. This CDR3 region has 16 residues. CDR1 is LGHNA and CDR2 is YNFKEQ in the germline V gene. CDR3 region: CASSQDRLGAYNEQFF. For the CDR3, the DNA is TGTGCCAGCAGCCAAGATCGACTCGGGGCCTACAATGAGCAGTTCTTC.

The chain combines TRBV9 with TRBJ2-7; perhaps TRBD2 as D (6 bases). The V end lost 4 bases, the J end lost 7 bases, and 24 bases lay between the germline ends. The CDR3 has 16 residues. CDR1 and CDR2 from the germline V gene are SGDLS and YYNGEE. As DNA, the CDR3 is TGTGCCAGCAGCCCCTACTCCGGGACTCCACAAGGGGAGCAGTACTTC. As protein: CASSPYSGTPQGEQYF. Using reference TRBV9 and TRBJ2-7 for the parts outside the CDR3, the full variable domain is DSGVTQTPKHLITATGQRVTLRCSPRSGDLSVYWYQQSLDQGLQFLIQYYNGEERAKGNILERFSAQQFPDLHSELNLSSLELGDSALYFCASSPYSGTPQGEQYFGPGTRLTVT.

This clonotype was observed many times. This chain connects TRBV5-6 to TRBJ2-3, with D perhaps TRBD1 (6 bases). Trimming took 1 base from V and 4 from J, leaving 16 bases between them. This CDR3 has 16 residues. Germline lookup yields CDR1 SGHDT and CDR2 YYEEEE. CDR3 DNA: TGTGCCAGCAGCTTGCCGGACAGTGCCATGGCAGATACGCAGTATTTT. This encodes CASSLPDSAMADTQYF.

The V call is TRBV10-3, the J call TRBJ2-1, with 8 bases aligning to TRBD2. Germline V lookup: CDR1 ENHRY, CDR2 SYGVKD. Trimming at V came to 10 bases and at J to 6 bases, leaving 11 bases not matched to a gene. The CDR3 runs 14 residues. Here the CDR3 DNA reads TGTGCCACCACTGAGCGGGAGAGGTCCAATGAGCAGTTCTTC. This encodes CATTERERSNEQFF.

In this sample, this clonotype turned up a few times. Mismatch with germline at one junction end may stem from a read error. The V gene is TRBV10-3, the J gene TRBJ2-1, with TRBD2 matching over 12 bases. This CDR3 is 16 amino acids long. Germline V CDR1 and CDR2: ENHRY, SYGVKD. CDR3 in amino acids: CAISESTSGRSDEQFF. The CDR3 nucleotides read TGTGCCATTAGTGAGTCTACTAGCGGGAGGAGCGATGAGCAGTTCTTC.

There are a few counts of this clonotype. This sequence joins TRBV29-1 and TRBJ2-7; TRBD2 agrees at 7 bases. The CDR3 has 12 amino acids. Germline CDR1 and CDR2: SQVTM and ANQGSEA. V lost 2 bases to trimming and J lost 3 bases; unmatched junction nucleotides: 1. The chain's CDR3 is CSVELADYEQYF. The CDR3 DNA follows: TGCAGCGTTGAACTAGCGGACTACGAGCAGTACTTC.

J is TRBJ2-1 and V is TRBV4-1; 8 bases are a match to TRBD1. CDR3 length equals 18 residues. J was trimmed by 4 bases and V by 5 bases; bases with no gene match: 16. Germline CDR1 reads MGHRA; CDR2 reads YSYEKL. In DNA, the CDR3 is TGCGCCAGCAGCAACCTACAGGGGGTGATCCCCTTTTACAATGAGCAGTTCTTC. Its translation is CASSNLQGVIPFYNEQFF.

The CDR3 sequence is CASVSIVNQPQHF. The CDR3 nucleotides read TGTGCCAGCGTCTCCATTGTAAATCAGCCCCAGCATTTT. The chain employs TRBV7-3 and TRBJ1-5; D is undetermined. The CDR3 runs 13 residues. The ends were cut back, 8 bases at V and 4 bases at J, with 12 bases in the middle. Germline CDR1 and CDR2: SGHTA and FQGTGA.

The CDR3 nucleotides read TGTGCCAGCAATCCCTACAGGGGAGCTTACGAGCAGTACTTC. Translating it yields CASNPYRGAYEQYF. This chain connects TRBV27 to TRBJ2-7, with 7 bases lining up with TRBD1. There are 14 residues in the CDR3. The junction had 10 bases not matched to a gene; V was cut back by 7 bases and J by 4 bases. Looked up from germline, CDR1 is MNHEY and CDR2 is SMNVEV (reference sequence).